The present T cell receptor (beta chain) was sequenced within a study of tissue T cells after allogeneic stem cell transplantation. Study-wide findings and caveats: Only a limited share of tissue TCRs appeared in blood or spleen. Sampling depth was limited, and the cohort was small and clinically varied.

As for this clone: What it recognizes is unknown.

Survey-depth TCRbeta CDR3 sequencing reported V/J genes and productive frequencies. Libraries were prepared by immunoSEQ multiplex PCR; TCRdb keeps only in-frame clonotypes and omits some of them. The sample includes about 25,000 clones, around 79% of them seen just once. Germline V gene lookup returns CDR1 SGHTA and CDR2 FQGNSA. V dropped 5 bases and J dropped 6; count of bases not matched to a gene: 9. The CDR3 contains 14 residues. Sequenced here: tissue from the ileum, sampled at autopsy. V is TRBV7-2 and J is TRBJ1-1, with TRBD1 identical over 7 bases. This sequence originates from a female donor of 60 years or more with lung cancer. CDR3 bases: TGTGCCAGCAGCGTGATAACAGGGGTTGCTGAAGCTTTCTTT. Translated: CASSVITGVAEAFF.